Below, 9 T cell receptor beta chains from the same sample are listed, as sequenced in a study of identical twins. TCRdb recomputed calls from the 5' RACE reads with MiXCR, one row per CDR3 protein. The sample has roughly 750,000 distinct CDR3 sequences, 21% seen once; the top ten hold around 4.4%. These records were also assigned to another study, of T cells expressing NK-cell markers.

Sequenced material: PBMCs. Every receptor here comes from a woman aged 18-30 years in good health.

V gene TRBV7-6 combines with J gene TRBJ2-7; TRBD2 matches at 9 bases. Germline values: CDR1 SGHVS, CDR2 FNYEAQ. V lost 5 bases and J lost 3; bases outside the gene matches: 8. The CDR3 contains 15 residues. CDR3 coding DNA: TGTGCCAGCAGCCCTGCCGCGGGGGGGAGCTACGAGCAGTACTTC. This translates into CASSPAAGGSYEQYF.

This chain joins TRBV5-6 and TRBJ2-7, with D perhaps TRBD1 (6 bases). The CDR3 length is 16 residues. In germline, CDR1 is SGHDT, CDR2 YYEEEE. The V end was cut by 3 bases, the J end by 2 bases, with 18 bases between. CDR3 protein: CASSYRLQGGTYEQYF. In nucleotides, the CDR3 is TGTGCCAGCAGCTACCGACTACAGGGTGGAACCTACGAGCAGTACTTC.

This clonotype was detected ten times or more. Germline is not matched at one junction end, which may reflect a read error. The rearrangement links TRBV12-3 or TRBV12-4 to TRBJ2-2; D is ambiguous. The CDR3 contains 15 residues. CDR3 amino acids: CASSLGGTNTGELFF. In nucleotides, the CDR3 is TGTGCCAGCAGCTTAGGCGGAACGAACACCGGGGAGCTGTTTTTT.

This clonotype turned up a few times. The V gene is TRBV12-5, the J gene TRBJ2-1, with 8 positions matching TRBD2. Germline loops: CDR1 LGHNT, CDR2 FRNRAP. V lost 1 base and J lost 3; bases outside the gene matches: 8. The CDR3 sequence is 17 residues long. This chain's CDR3 is CASGLGLASNDYNEQFF. CDR3 in DNA: TGTGCTAGTGGTTTGGGACTAGCGTCAAATGACTACAATGAGCAGTTCTTC.

The chain recombines TRBV12-3 or TRBV12-4 with TRBJ2-2; no clear D gene. The CDR3 runs 11 residues. Trimming stripped 8 bases from V and 6 bases from J, with 7 bases between. The CDR3: CASLRSGELFF. The CDR3 DNA is TGTGCCAGCCTTCGATCCGGGGAGCTGTTTTTT.

This chain links TRBV12-3 or TRBV12-4 with TRBJ1-6; no definite D call. V was trimmed by 3 bases and J by 10 bases, leaving 10 bases between them. The CDR3 sequence is 13 residues long. CDR3 sequence: CASSLAVYSPLHF. The DNA of the CDR3 is TGTGCCAGCAGTTTGGCAGTATACTCACCCCTCCACTTT.

This clonotype has only a few counts. The rearrangement joins TRBV6-2 or TRBV6-3 to TRBJ1-2; possible D gene TRBD1, 5 bases. Germline V gene data show CDR1 as MNHEY and CDR2 as SVGEGT. The CDR3 extends over 14 amino acids. V was shortened by 2 bases and J by 6 bases, with 13 bases between the two germline ends. The CDR3 coding sequence is TGTGCCAGCAGTTACACGCGAGGGGTCCATGGCTACACCTTC. Protein product: CASSYTRGVHGYTF.

This clonotype occurred many times. The chain links TRBV29-1 to TRBJ2-1; D is ambiguous. Germline CDR1 and CDR2: SQVTM and ANQGSEA. The CDR3 has 13 residues. With 6 bases removed from V and 0 bases from J, the gap between germline ends came to 9 bases. The CDR3 here is CSVIWTSYNEQFF. The CDR3 DNA sequence: TGCAGCGTCATCTGGACCTCCTACAATGAGCAGTTCTTC.

This clonotype was picked up a small number of times. The J gene is TRBJ2-3, the V gene TRBV4-3, with 9 bases matching TRBD2. The CDR3 covers 16 residues. Trimming took 4 bases from V and 2 from J; bases not matched to a gene: 7. Per the germline V gene, CDR1 is LGHNA and CDR2 is YSLEER. The CDR3 nucleotides read TGCGCCAGCAGCCCTCGGGCGGGAGGGAACACAGATACGCAGTATTTT. It yields the protein CASSPRAGGNTDTQYF.